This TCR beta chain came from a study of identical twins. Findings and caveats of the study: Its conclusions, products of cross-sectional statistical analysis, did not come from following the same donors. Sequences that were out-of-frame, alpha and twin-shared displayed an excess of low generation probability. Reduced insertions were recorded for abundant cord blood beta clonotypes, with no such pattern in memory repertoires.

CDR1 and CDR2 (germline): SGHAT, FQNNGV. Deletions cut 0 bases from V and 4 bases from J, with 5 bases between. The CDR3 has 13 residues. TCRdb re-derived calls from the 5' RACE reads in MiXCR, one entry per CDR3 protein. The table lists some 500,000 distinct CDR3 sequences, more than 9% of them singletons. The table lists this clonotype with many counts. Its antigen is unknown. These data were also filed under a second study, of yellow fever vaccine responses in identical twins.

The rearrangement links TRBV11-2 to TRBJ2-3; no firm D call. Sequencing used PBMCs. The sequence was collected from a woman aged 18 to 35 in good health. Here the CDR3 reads CASSLEAADTQYF. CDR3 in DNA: TGTGCCAGCAGCTTAGAGGCGGCAGATACGCAGTATTTT.